These 21 T cell receptor beta chains were sequenced from one sample in a study of blood T cell repertoires in COVID-19 (dated by TCRdb to 2018 to 2021). Libraries were constructed by the immunoSEQ multiplex PCR assay. TCRdb's version of the immuneACCESS table is confined to in-frame rearrangements and falls short of the full clone set. An unresolved V gene accounts for under half of the shortfall where checked; the remainder is of unknown origin. The table for this sample lists about 210,000 clones; 80% to 90% of them were counted only once. The top ten hold just over 0.7% of the sample. Sample: peripheral blood. Source of these receptors: a man between 40 and 49 years old with acute or convalescent COVID-19.

The table lists this clone with many counts. The chain couples TRBV5-6 to TRBJ2-7; 8 bases align to TRBD1. There are 17 residues in the CDR3. Germline V gives CDR1 SGHDT, CDR2 YYEEEE. The J segment lost 4 bases and the V segment lost 0 bases, leaving 12 bases of the junction unmatched. The CDR3, as DNA: TGTGCCAGCAGCTTGGGGGGAGGACAGGGACTTCGATACGAGCAGTACTTC. Protein: CASSLGGGQGLRYEQYF. Full variable domain (missing parts from reference TRBV5-6 and TRBJ2-7): DAGVTQSPTHLIKTRGQQVTLRCSPKSGHDTVSWYQQALGQGPQFIFQYYEEEERQRGNFPDRFSGHQFPNYSSELNVNALLLGDSALYLCASSLGGGQGLRYEQYFGPGTRLTVT.

J is TRBJ2-5 and V is TRBV7-6; TRBD2 is a possible D gene (5 bases). Germline CDR1 SGHVS, CDR2 FNYEAQ. V was pared by 4 bases and J by 4 bases, with 22 bases between. There are 17 residues in the CDR3. CDR3 sequence reads: CASSSPPGSMRRETQYF. CDR3 nucleotide sequence: TGTGCCAGCAGCTCCCCGCCGGGGAGTATGCGGAGAGAGACCCAGTACTTC.

This clone was detected only once. V is TRBV14 and J is TRBJ2-7; 10 nucleotides agree with TRBD2. Germline trimming cut 2 bases from V and 7 bases from J; bases unmatched to any gene: 8. The V gene's germline CDR1 is SGHDN and CDR2 FVKESK. This CDR3 region has 15 residues. The CDR3 here is CASSQTSGALGEQYF. DNA for the CDR3: TGTGCCAGCAGCCAAACTAGCGGGGCCCTGGGGGAGCAGTACTTC.

The chain recombines TRBV2 with TRBJ1-1, with TRBD1 as a possible D gene (5 bases). Looked up from germline, CDR1 is SNHLY and CDR2 is FYNNEI. The CDR3 has 12 residues. Between the trimmed V and J ends, which lost 5 bases and 4 bases, there was a span of 8 bases. Here the CDR3 reads CASSSGFTEAFF. For the CDR3, the DNA is TGTGCCAGCAGTTCAGGGTTCACTGAAGCTTTCTTT.

The V call is TRBV19, the J call TRBJ2-2; 9 nucleotides match TRBD1. J gave up 6 bases and V 3 bases, and 2 bases lay outside the gene matches. The CDR3 runs 14 residues. Germline CDR1 and CDR2: LNHDA and SQIVND (reference sequence). The CDR3 sequence: CASSIRTGAGELFF. CDR3 sequence (DNA): TGTGCCAGTAGTATCCGGACAGGGGCCGGGGAGCTGTTTTTT. Full variable domain (outside the CDR3, taken from reference TRBV19 and TRBJ2-2): DGGITQSPKYLFRKEGQNVTLSCEQNLNHDAMYWYRQDPGQGLRLIYYSQIVNDFQKGDIAEGYSVSREKKESFPLTVTSAQKNPTAFYLCASSIRTGAGELFFGEGSRLTVL.

The chain combines TRBV18 with TRBJ2-7; 7 bases match TRBD2. Germline CDR1 reads KGHSH; CDR2 reads LQKENI. Germline trimming cut 2 bases from V and 3 bases from J; bases unmatched to any gene: 7. This CDR3 is 15 amino acids long. CDR3 sequence (DNA): TGTGCCAGCTCACCAGGCAGCGGGACTTACTACGAGCAGTACTTC. This encodes CASSPGSGTYYEQYF. The whole variable domain, filled in from reference TRBV18 and TRBJ2-7, reads NAGVMQNPRHLVRRRGQEARLRCSPMKGHSHVYWYRQLPEEGLKFMVYLQKENIIDESGMPKERFSAEFPKEGPSILRIQQVVRGDSAAYFCASSPGSGTYYEQYFGPGTRLTVT.

The chain employs TRBV6-2 or TRBV6-3 and TRBJ2-7; 9 bases match TRBD1. Germline CDR1 MNHEY, CDR2 SVGEGT. CDR3 size: 17 residues. The V segment lost 1 base and the J segment 7 bases; nucleotides outside the gene matches: 14. The CDR3 DNA follows: TGTGCCAGCAGTTACTTGTTGCCGGGACAGGGCGACTTAGAGCAGTACTTC. Residues: CASSYLLPGQGDLEQYF.

V is TRBV10-2 and J is TRBJ1-1; 7 nucleotides agree with TRBD1. From germline, CDR1 is WSHSY and CDR2 SAAADI. The CDR3 is made up of 16 amino acids. V dropped 2 bases and J dropped 1; count of bases not matched to a gene: 7. The CDR3 loop is CASSERQGRRNTEAFF. In nucleotides, the CDR3 is TGCGCCAGCAGTGAGCGACAGGGACGGCGGAACACTGAAGCTTTCTTT.

This rearrangement joins TRBV30 to TRBJ2-5; perhaps TRBD1 as D (6 bases). Germline V gene data show CDR1 as GTSNPN and CDR2 as SVGIG (reference sequence). The CDR3 spans 12 residues. V was clipped by 3 bases and J by 9 bases, with 14 bases between them. The CDR3 here is CAWRQPGAAQYF. The CDR3 nucleotides are TGTGCCTGGAGACAGCCAGGGGCGGCCCAGTACTTC. The full variable domain, rest sourced from reference TRBV30 and TRBJ2-5, is SQTIHQWPATLVQPVGSPLSLECTVEGTSNPNLYWYRQAAGRGLQLLFYSVGIGQISSEVPQNLSASRPQDRQFILSSKKLLLSDSGFYLCAWRQPGAAQYFGPGTRLLVL.

This chain's CDR3 is CASSQAGNTEAFF. CDR3 nucleotides: TGTGCCAGCAGCCAAGCCGGGAACACTGAAGCTTTCTTT. The chain carries TRBV4-2 and TRBJ1-1; D ambiguous. Germline V gene lookup returns CDR1 LGHNA and CDR2 YNFKEQ. The V gene lost 1 base and the J gene lost 1 base, with 4 bases spanning the gap. This CDR3 has 13 residues.

This rearrangement joins TRBV5-1 to TRBJ2-5; TRBD1 might be the D (5 bases). V lost 0 bases and J lost 2, with 8 bases in between. The CDR3 has 14 amino acids. CDR1 SGHRS and CDR2 YFSETQ come from the germline V gene. In DNA, the CDR3 is TGCGCCAGCAGCTTGGTCGACAGTCAAGAGACCCAGTACTTC. It yields the protein CASSLVDSQETQYF.

This clone appeared once. The gene calls are TRBV19 and TRBJ1-5, with a weak D call TRBD1 (5 bases). The V gene's germline CDR1 is LNHDA and CDR2 SQIVND (reference sequence). V gave up 5 bases and J gave up 4 bases, with 15 bases separating them. The CDR3 sequence is 15 residues long. The CDR3 reads CASSLRYKGNQPQHF. The CDR3 DNA reads TGTGCCAGTAGTCTTCGATACAAGGGGAATCAGCCCCAGCATTTT.

The chain uses TRBV29-1 and TRBJ1-2; a possible D gene is TRBD1 (6 bases). Trimming took off 3 bases at V and 3 bases at J, with 14 bases between the two ends. The CDR3 has 14 amino acids. Germline V lookup: CDR1 SQVTM, CDR2 ANQGSEA. The CDR3 protein is CSVEARGVDYGYTF. DNA of the CDR3: TGCAGCGTTGAGGCCAGGGGAGTGGACTATGGCTACACCTTC.

The genes are TRBV3-1 (or the pseudogene TRBV3-2) and TRBJ2-3; tentative D call: TRBD2 (6 bases). Germline lookup yields CDR1 LGHDT and CDR2 YNNKEL (reference sequence). This CDR3 region has 17 residues. V was shortened by 0 bases and J by 0 bases, with 13 bases between the two germline ends. The CDR3 bases are TGTGCCAGCAGCCAAGATAGATTAGCGGTTAGCACAGATACGCAGTATTTT. Encoded protein: CASSQDRLAVSTDTQYF.

This chain uses TRBV29-1 with TRBJ1-5; 8 bases are shared with TRBD1. Germline lookup yields CDR1 SQVTM and CDR2 ANQGSEA. V trimming: 2 bases; J trimming: 6 bases; junction bases outside the gene matches: 3. CDR3 length: 13 residues. CDR3 loop: CSVEQGAGQPQHF. The CDR3 DNA is TGCAGCGTTGAACAGGGGGCAGGTCAGCCCCAGCATTTT.

The chain has TRBV6-6 and TRBJ2-3, with 7 bases fitting TRBD2. The CDR3 has 16 residues. The V gene end was trimmed by 5 bases and the J gene end by 2 bases; junction bases not matched to a gene: 10. Germline V gives CDR1 MNHNY, CDR2 SVGAGI (reference sequence). In nucleotides, the CDR3 is TGTGCCAGCAGTACCCAGGCGGGAGCCTTCACAGATACGCAGTATTTT. As protein: CASSTQAGAFTDTQYF.

The chain recombines TRBV5-1 with TRBJ2-7; the match to TRBD2 covers 7 bases. V was clipped by 3 bases and J by 7 bases; unmatched bases: 4. Germline lookup yields CDR1 SGHRS and CDR2 YFSETQ. There are 12 residues in the CDR3. DNA for the CDR3: TGCGCCAGCAGCTCGATGGGAGGGGAGCAGTACTTC. Its translation is CASSSMGGEQYF. The whole variable domain, filled in from reference TRBV5-1 and TRBJ2-7, reads KAGVTQTPRYLIKTRGQQVTLSCSPISGHRSVSWYQQTPGQGLQFLFEYFSETQRNKGNFPGRFSGRQFSNSRSEMNVSTLELGDSALYLCASSSMGGEQYFGPGTRLTVT.

In nucleotides, the CDR3 is TGCGCCAGCAGCCCCTCACGGACATTCCCCTCTGGAAACACCATATATTTT. Amino acids: CASSPSRTFPSGNTIYF. The gene calls are TRBV4-1 and TRBJ1-3; TRBD1 is a possible D gene (5 bases). V was trimmed by 4 bases and J by 0 bases, leaving 16 bases between them. Per the germline V gene, CDR1 is MGHRA and CDR2 is YSYEKL. This CDR3 spans 17 amino acids.

The V gene is TRBV5-1, the J gene TRBJ1-1; D is unresolved. There are 13 residues in the CDR3. CDR1 is SGHRS and CDR2 is YFSETQ in the germline V gene. V lost 9 bases to trimming and J lost 4 bases, with 16 bases between them. The CDR3 sequence: CATSSGDATEAFF. CDR3 nucleotides: TGCGCCACTTCTTCAGGTGATGCCACTGAAGCTTTCTTT.

V gene TRBV5-6 combines with J gene TRBJ1-6; D perhaps matches TRBD1 (5 bases). V was shortened by 0 bases and J by 6 bases, with 13 bases between the two germline ends. Germline V gives CDR1 SGHDT, CDR2 YYEEEE. The CDR3 covers 16 residues. DNA for the CDR3: TGTGCCAGCAGCTTGGCAGCAGGGTCTTCTAATTCACCCCTCCACTTT. The encoded protein is CASSLAAGSSNSPLHF.

CDR3 region: CASSQDKLAGGGELFF. The CDR3 coding sequence is TGTGCCAGCAGCCAAGACAAACTAGCGGGAGGCGGGGAGCTGTTTTTT. This chain uses TRBV4-2 with TRBJ2-2; 12 bases agree with TRBD2. The CDR3 contains 16 residues. With 0 bases clipped from V and 7 bases from J, the junction kept 3 bases outside the gene matches. CDR1 is LGHNA and CDR2 is YNFKEQ in the germline V gene.